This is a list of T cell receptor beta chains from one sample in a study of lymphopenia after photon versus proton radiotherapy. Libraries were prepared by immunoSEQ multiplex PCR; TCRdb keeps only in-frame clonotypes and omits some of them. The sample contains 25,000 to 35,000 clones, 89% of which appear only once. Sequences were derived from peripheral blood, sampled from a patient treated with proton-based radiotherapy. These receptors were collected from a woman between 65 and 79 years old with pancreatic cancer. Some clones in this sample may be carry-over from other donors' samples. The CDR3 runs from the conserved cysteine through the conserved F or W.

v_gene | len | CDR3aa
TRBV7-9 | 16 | CASSRSGRGAFYEQYF
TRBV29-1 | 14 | CSAREGTLNYEQYF
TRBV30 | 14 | CAWSVGQGISPLHF
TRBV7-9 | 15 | CASSLADTGEDTQYF
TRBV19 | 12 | CASISAKNIQYF
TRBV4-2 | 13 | CASSGQGETEAFF
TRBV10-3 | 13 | CAISEGPGDGYTF
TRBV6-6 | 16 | CASSYLSQVSNQPQHF
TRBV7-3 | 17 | CASSKRQGIGGNQPQHF
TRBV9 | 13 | CASSVVDGETQYF
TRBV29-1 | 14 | CSVRTGGNSYEQYF
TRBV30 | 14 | CAWALAGVPDTQYF
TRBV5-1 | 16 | CASSHRTSGTGDTQYF